The 32 T cell receptor beta chains listed next were all sequenced from one sample in a study of blood T cell repertoires in COVID-19. TCRdb keeps only in-frame clones here, not all; method: immunoSEQ multiplex PCR. The table lists over 250,000 clones, roughly 90% of them singletons. Sequencing input: PBMCs or T cells enriched from blood (not recorded which). Receptor source: a woman between 18 and 29 years old who had recovered from COVID-19.

The J gene is TRBJ2-5, the V gene TRBV15, with D possibly being TRBD2 (6 bases). V was trimmed by 5 bases and J by 4 bases, leaving 20 bases between them. Germline V CDR1 and CDR2: LNHNV, YYDKDF (reference sequence). The CDR3 length is 16 residues. For the CDR3, the DNA is TGTGCCACCAGCGGATTAAGACTAGGAAGTAGAGAGACCCAGTACTTC. Amino acids: CATSGLRLGSRETQYF.

This chain uses TRBV3-1 (or the pseudogene TRBV3-2) with TRBJ1-5; no firm D call. V was pared by 3 bases and J by 7 bases, with 10 bases between. From germline, CDR1 is LGHDT and CDR2 YNNKEL (reference sequence). The CDR3 is 13 residues long. The CDR3 here is CASSQSVGQPQHF. The CDR3 DNA is TGTGCCAGCAGCCAGAGCGTCGGGCAGCCCCAGCATTTT.

The V gene is TRBV6-6, the J gene TRBJ2-1; D is perhaps TRBD1 (6 bases). Looked up from germline, CDR1 is MNHNY and CDR2 is SVGAGI (reference sequence). The ends were cut back, 3 bases at V and 5 bases at J, with 11 bases in the middle. The CDR3 is 14 residues long. Here the CDR3 DNA reads TGTGCCAGCAGTTATATGGCAGGGGACAATGAGCAGTTCTTC. This sequence encodes CASSYMAGDNEQFF.

The chain couples TRBV7-9 to TRBJ1-1; a weak D match, TRBD1 (6 bases). The CDR3 is 13 residues long. Germline V CDR1 and CDR2: SEHNR, FQNEAQ (reference sequence). V was trimmed by 1 base and J by 8 bases, leaving 11 bases between them. The CDR3, as DNA: TGTGCCAGCAGCTTAGAGGGAGGGGGGGAAGCTTTCTTT. Its translation: CASSLEGGGEAFF.

The chain links TRBV14 to TRBJ2-1; 12 nucleotides line up with TRBD2. This CDR3 is 18 amino acids long. V shed 4 bases and J 0 bases; nucleotides not matched to a gene: 7. Germline V gene lookup returns CDR1 SGHDN and CDR2 FVKESK. This CDR3 reads CASSPLLAGGSSYNEQFF. The CDR3 DNA sequence: TGTGCCAGCAGCCCCCTACTAGCGGGAGGATCCTCCTACAATGAGCAGTTCTTC.

V usage is TRBV7-2 and J usage is TRBJ1-6, with TRBD1 matching 9 bases. The germline V gene has CDR1 SGHTA and CDR2 FQGNSA. This CDR3 contains 15 residues. With V trimmed by 0 bases and J by 10 bases, 4 bases remained unmatched. CDR3 sequence: CASSLAGTGYSPLHF. The CDR3 DNA sequence: TGTGCCAGCAGCTTAGCCGGGACAGGGTACTCACCCCTCCACTTT.

The V call is TRBV15, the J call TRBJ1-3; 10 nucleotides line up with TRBD1. Germline-derived CDR1 and CDR2 are LNHNV and YYDKDF (reference sequence). J lost 8 bases, V lost 5 bases, and 9 bases had no gene match. The CDR3 sequence is 15 residues long. Written as DNA, the CDR3 is TGTGCCACCAGCGAACGACAGGGGACAGGGGACACCATATATTTT. Translation: CATSERQGTGDTIYF.

This chain connects TRBV7-6 to TRBJ2-3, with TRBD1 as a possible D gene (6 bases). This CDR3 has 16 amino acids. Trimming pared 4 bases from V and 2 bases from J, leaving 16 bases between. Germline CDR1 reads SGHVS; CDR2 reads FNYEAQ. CDR3 loop: CASSWGHSLATDTQYF. The CDR3 DNA is TGTGCCAGCAGCTGGGGACACTCTCTCGCCACAGATACGCAGTATTTT.

This chain joins TRBV30 and TRBJ2-7, with TRBD1 identical over 7 bases. This CDR3 contains 11 residues. V shed 1 base and J 11 bases; nucleotides not matched to a gene: 5. Per the germline V gene, CDR1 is GTSNPN and CDR2 is SVGIG (reference sequence). The CDR3 loop is CAWSEQGIKYF. CDR3 DNA: TGTGCCTGGAGTGAACAGGGGATAAAGTACTTC.

This sequence joins TRBV5-1 and TRBJ1-6; TRBD1 matches at 8 bases. Germline values: CDR1 SGHRS, CDR2 YFSETQ. CDR3 size: 14 residues. The ends lost 2 bases at V and 9 bases at J; junction bases unmatched: 4. The CDR3 region is CASSFGQGSSPLHF. The CDR3 DNA reads as TGCGCCAGCAGCTTCGGACAGGGTAGTTCACCCCTCCACTTT.

The chain carries TRBV6-2 or TRBV6-3 and TRBJ2-5; a possible D gene is TRBD2 (6 bases). The CDR3 sequence is 13 residues long. The germline V gene encodes CDR1 MNHEY and CDR2 SVGEGT. Between the trimmed V and J ends, which lost 2 bases and 6 bases, there was a span of 10 bases. DNA for the CDR3: TGTGCCAGCAGTTACCCTAGCGAGCAGACCCAGTACTTC. Translated, it gives CASSYPSEQTQYF.

The genes are TRBV5-1 and TRBJ1-6, with D unclear. This CDR3 has 15 amino acids. Per germline, CDR1 SGHRS and CDR2 YFSETQ. The V end was cut by 4 bases, the J end by 4 bases, with 12 bases between. The CDR3, as DNA: TGCGCCAGCAGCCTCTCGACGGGGTATAATTCACCCCTCCACTTT. This codes for CASSLSTGYNSPLHF.

The chain joins TRBV5-6 to TRBJ1-1; no clear D. Looked up from germline, CDR1 is SGHDT and CDR2 is YYEEEE. CDR3 size: 13 residues. Trimming shortened V by 4 bases and J by 11 bases, and 18 bases separated the two germline ends. In nucleotides, the CDR3 is TGTGCCAGCAGCCACAAGCCTCCGGGAGGCGCTTTCTTT. Protein product: CASSHKPPGGAFF. The full variable domain, with the rest looked up from reference TRBV5-6 and TRBJ1-1, is DAGVTQSPTHLIKTRGQQVTLRCSPKSGHDTVSWYQQALGQGPQFIFQYYEEEERQRGNFPDRFSGHQFPNYSSELNVNALLLGDSALYLCASSHKPPGGAFFGQGTRLTVV.

This clone has only a few counts. The chain employs TRBV7-2 and TRBJ2-7; 7 bases are shared with TRBD2. Germline loops: CDR1 SGHTA, CDR2 FQGNSA. J gave up 0 bases and V 7 bases, and 12 bases lay outside the gene matches. This CDR3 is 16 amino acids long. CDR3 amino acids: CASTAYTGGSSYEQYF. The DNA for the CDR3 is TGTGCCAGCACCGCTTATACGGGCGGGAGCTCCTACGAGCAGTACTTC.

The genes are TRBV14 and TRBJ1-4, with TRBD1 identical over 7 bases. This CDR3 is built from 16 residues. J was trimmed by 4 bases and V by 1 base; bases with no gene match: 6. Germline V CDR1 and CDR2: SGHDN, FVKESK. CDR3 loop: CASSQGGQPFNEKLFF. The CDR3 DNA follows: TGTGCCAGCAGCCAAGGGGGACAGCCCTTTAATGAAAAACTGTTTTTT. The full variable domain, rest sourced from reference TRBV14 and TRBJ1-4, is EAGVTQFPSHSVIEKGQTVTLRCDPISGHDNLYWYRRVMGKEIKFLLHFVKESKQDESGMPNNRFLAERTGGTYSTLKVQPAELEDSGVYFCASSQGGQPFNEKLFFGSGTQLSVL.

The chain combines TRBV2 with TRBJ1-6, with D maybe TRBD1 (5 bases). Trimming cost V 6 bases and J 4 bases, with 19 bases left between them. This CDR3 region has 17 residues. CDR1 is SNHLY and CDR2 is FYNNEI in the germline V gene. The CDR3 reads CASRDMGFVRYNSPLHF. The CDR3 region has the DNA TGTGCCAGCAGGGACATGGGCTTCGTACGGTATAATTCACCCCTCCACTTT.

This chain links TRBV5-6 with TRBJ1-1; a weak D match, TRBD1 (5 bases). CDR3 length: 14 amino acids. With 0 bases removed from V and 7 bases from J, the gap between germline ends came to 13 bases. CDR1 and CDR2 from the germline V gene are SGHDT and YYEEEE. Here the CDR3 DNA reads TGTGCCAGCAGCTTGGGGCCGCACCAGGGTGAAGCTTTCTTT. Its translation: CASSLGPHQGEAFF.

The chain combines TRBV19 with TRBJ2-2; 7 positions match TRBD1. The length of the CDR3 is 15 residues. Germline CDR1 is LNHDA and CDR2 is SQIVND (reference sequence). V lost 3 bases and J lost 5; bases outside the gene matches: 6. As DNA, the CDR3 is TGTGCCAGTAGTATGAGGAACAGGGGAACCGGGGAGCTGTTTTTT. Amino acid sequence: CASSMRNRGTGELFF. Full variable domain (missing parts from reference TRBV19 and TRBJ2-2): DGGITQSPKYLFRKEGQNVTLSCEQNLNHDAMYWYRQDPGQGLRLIYYSQIVNDFQKGDIAEGYSVSREKKESFPLTVTSAQKNPTAFYLCASSMRNRGTGELFFGEGSRLTVL.

The chain joins TRBV2 to TRBJ2-1; tentatively, D is TRBD2 (5 bases). Germline CDR1 and CDR2: SNHLY and FYNNEI. V was pared by 7 bases and J by 8 bases, with 9 bases between. This CDR3 is built from 11 residues. CDR3 bases: TGTGCCAGCATAACGGAGGATGAGCAGTTCTTC. It translates to CASITEDEQFF.

The chain combines TRBV28 with TRBJ1-3; TRBD1 might be the D (6 bases). CDR3 length: 19 residues. Looked up from germline, CDR1 is MDHEN and CDR2 is SYDVKM. The V end lost 1 base, the J end lost 7 bases, and 26 bases lay between the germline ends. CDR3 sequence: CASSLFIGDISILGNTIYF. The CDR3, as DNA: TGTGCCAGCAGTTTATTCATCGGGGACATTAGTATTCTTGGGAACACCATATATTTT.

The chain links TRBV4-3 to TRBJ2-1; 8 positions match TRBD2. Germline lookup yields CDR1 LGHNA and CDR2 YSLEER. With V trimmed by 0 bases and J by 2 bases, 3 bases remained unmatched. This CDR3 comprises 16 residues. CDR3 nucleotides: TGCGCCAGCAGCCAAGATGGCGGGGGGCCCTACAATGAGCAGTTCTTC. As protein: CASSQDGGGPYNEQFF.

The rearrangement joins TRBV5-4 to TRBJ2-3; 8 positions agree with TRBD2. Germline lookup yields CDR1 SGHNT and CDR2 YYREEE (reference sequence). V lost 4 bases to trimming and J lost 2 bases; unmatched junction nucleotides: 9. There are 16 residues in the CDR3. CDR3 sequence reads: CASSPAGGTTTDTQYF. The DNA of the CDR3 is TGTGCCAGCAGCCCCGCGGGGGGAACTACCACAGATACGCAGTATTTT.

V gene TRBV18 combines with J gene TRBJ2-1; 8 bases agree with TRBD1. The CDR3 has 15 residues. The germline V gene has CDR1 KGHSH and CDR2 LQKENI. J lost 6 bases, V lost 3 bases, and 7 bases had no gene match. CDR3 DNA: TGTGCCAGCTCACCGGACAGGGTCGCGAGCAATGAGCAGTTCTTC. Translation gives CASSPDRVASNEQFF. The complete variable domain, with remaining parts taken from reference TRBV18 and TRBJ2-1, reads NAGVMQNPRHLVRRRGQEARLRCSPMKGHSHVYWYRQLPEEGLKFMVYLQKENIIDESGMPKERFSAEFPKEGPSILRIQQVVRGDSAAYFCASSPDRVASNEQFFGPGTRLTVL.

V usage is TRBV19 and J usage is TRBJ2-2, with 14 bases aligning to TRBD2. This CDR3 is 17 amino acids long. V lost 5 bases and J lost 5; bases outside the gene matches: 7. Per germline, CDR1 LNHDA and CDR2 SQIVND (reference sequence). This CDR3 reads CASSVTSGRVGTGELFF. Here the CDR3 DNA reads TGTGCCAGTAGTGTGACTAGCGGGAGGGTCGGGACCGGGGAGCTGTTTTTT.

The rearrangement uses TRBV19 and TRBJ1-6; possibly TRBD1 for D (5 bases). Germline V CDR1 and CDR2: LNHDA, SQIVND (reference sequence). The CDR3 has 14 amino acids. V shed 3 bases and J shed 10 bases, with 13 bases lying between them. The CDR3 DNA reads TGTGCCAGTAGTATTTCAGGGTTCGGGTCACCCCTCCACTTT. Amino acids: CASSISGFGSPLHF.

The chain couples TRBV6-5 to TRBJ2-1, with a tentative D call TRBD1 (6 bases). This CDR3 is 14 amino acids long. Trimming removed 6 bases at V and 4 bases at J, with 13 bases between. CDR1 MNHEY and CDR2 SVGAGI come from the germline V gene. The CDR3 loop reads CASSPTGEYNEQFF. The CDR3 DNA reads TGTGCCAGCAGCCCGACAGGCGAATACAATGAGCAGTTCTTC.

The CDR3 region has the DNA TGCGCCAGCAGCCATAAGACAGGGTTTTTGGAGACCCAGTACTTC. It encodes CASSHKTGFLETQYF. V usage is TRBV4-3 and J usage is TRBJ2-5; 7 bases fit TRBD1. CDR3 length: 15 residues. Germline CDR1 is LGHNA and CDR2 is YSLEER. With 3 bases clipped from V and 5 bases from J, the junction kept 9 bases outside the gene matches.

The V and J genes are TRBV27 and TRBJ2-3; TRBD2 aligns across 13 bases. CDR3 size: 15 residues. Germline V gene sequence: CDR1 MNHEY, CDR2 SMNVEV (reference sequence). V shed 5 bases and J 4 bases; nucleotides not matched to a gene: 3. The CDR3 sequence: CASSPGLAGPDTQYF. The DNA of the CDR3 is TGTGCCAGCAGTCCGGGACTAGCGGGACCAGATACGCAGTATTTT.

The chain combines TRBV5-1 with TRBJ1-1, with 7 positions matching TRBD1. CDR1 is SGHRS, CDR2 YFSETQ, per germline. The CDR3 sequence is 14 residues long. Trimming removed 5 bases from V and 3 bases from J; junction bases left unmatched: 7. The chain's CDR3 is CASRRQGDDTEAFF. CDR3 DNA sequence: TGCGCCAGCAGGAGACAGGGTGATGACACTGAAGCTTTCTTT.

In its sample, this clone was seen a few times. The chain has TRBV15 and TRBJ2-3; 8 nucleotides agree with TRBD2. This CDR3 has 18 residues. The ends lost 0 bases at V and 6 bases at J; junction bases unmatched: 14. The germline V gene encodes CDR1 LNHNV and CDR2 YYDKDF (reference sequence). The CDR3 loop is CATSRDHFLSGGPDTQYF. CDR3 in DNA: TGTGCCACCAGCAGAGATCACTTTTTATCGGGGGGGCCCGATACGCAGTATTTT.

The rearrangement links TRBV11-3 to TRBJ2-5, with TRBD2 as a possible D gene (6 bases). Germline lookup yields CDR1 SGHNT and CDR2 YENEEA. The V end lost 6 bases, the J end lost 5 bases, and 13 bases lay between the germline ends. The CDR3 sequence is 13 residues long. The CDR3 loop reads CASRKRGSETQYF. The CDR3 nucleotides read TGTGCCAGCAGAAAACGGGGGAGCGAGACCCAGTACTTC. Full variable domain (rest looked up from reference TRBV11-3 and TRBJ2-5): EAGVVQSPRYKIIEKKQPVAFWCNPISGHNTLYWYLQNLGQGPELLIRYENEEAVDDSQLPKDRFSAERLKGVDSTLKIQPAELGDSAVYLCASRKRGSETQYFGPGTRLLVL.

This clone was counted a few times. The rearrangement links TRBV28 to TRBJ1-6, with a tentative D call TRBD1 (6 bases). The CDR3 consists of 15 residues. Deletions cut 10 bases from V and 7 bases from J, with 20 bases between. The V gene's germline CDR1 is MDHEN and CDR2 SYDVKM. The CDR3 here is CAIEQGEGQNSPLHF. CDR3 in DNA: TGTGCCATCGAACAGGGAGAGGGTCAAAATTCACCCCTCCACTTT.